The 8 T cell receptor beta chains below all came from one sample that was sequenced in a study of cytomegalovirus exposure and HLA in healthy donors (dated by TCRdb to 2016 to 2017). Library preparation used the immunoSEQ multiplex PCR assay. For the multiplex PCR, a mixture combining 60 forward primers for TCR Vbeta segments and 13 reverse primers for TCR Jbeta segments was used. TCRdb stores this immuneACCESS table with in-frame sequences only. Part of the clones is absent; in the studies checked, under half of the shortfall reflects unresolved V genes, and no reason is known for the rest. The table for this sample shows about 130,000 clones. About 0.93% of the sample comes from the top ten. The sequencing sample was made of PBMCs. Receptors were obtained from a man aged 18 to 30 in good health and CMV-seronegative.

J is TRBJ1-4 and V is TRBV27; 11 bases align to TRBD1. The CDR3 extends over 16 amino acids. The J segment lost 8 bases and the V segment lost 2 bases, leaving 7 bases of the junction unmatched. The germline V gene has CDR1 MNHEY and CDR2 SMNVEV (reference sequence). As DNA, the CDR3 is TGTGCCAGCAGTTTAGGAGGGGACAGGGGGAGGGAAAAACTGTTTTTT. Its translation: CASSLGGDRGREKLFF.

This CDR3 reads CASSLTGPGNTIYF. In DNA, the CDR3 is TGTGCCAGCAGCCTCACAGGGCCTGGAAACACCATATATTTT. The chain links TRBV7-6 to TRBJ1-3, with D possibly TRBD1 on 6 matching bases. Germline lookup yields CDR1 SGHVS and CDR2 FNYEAQ. CDR3 length equals 14 residues. V lost 5 bases and J lost 2, with 10 bases in between.

The chain carries TRBV15 and TRBJ2-5; D not certain. Trimming shortened V by 2 bases and J by 3 bases, and 7 bases separated the two germline ends. From germline, CDR1 is LNHNV and CDR2 YYDKDF (reference sequence). The CDR3 has 13 residues. The DNA of the CDR3 is TGTGCCACCAGCAGACCACTGGAAGAGACCCAGTACTTC. It translates to CATSRPLEETQYF.

The rearrangement links TRBV6-6 to TRBJ2-7; tentative D call: TRBD2 (6 bases). Germline V gives CDR1 MNHNY, CDR2 SVGAGI (reference sequence). Trimming left V 7 bases short and J 3 bases short, with 19 bases between. The length of the CDR3 is 15 residues. CDR3 nucleotides: TGTGCCAGCAAACCCGGAGGGAGTTATTTCTACGAGCAGTACTTC. Its protein product is CASKPGGSYFYEQYF.

This chain links TRBV19 with TRBJ1-2, with 9 bases lining up with TRBD1. Germline values: CDR1 LNHDA, CDR2 SQIVND (reference sequence). V lost 3 bases and J lost 6; bases outside the gene matches: 8. The CDR3 runs to 15 residues. The CDR3 sequence: CASSIMNRQGDGYTF. In nucleotides, the CDR3 is TGTGCCAGTAGTATTATGAATCGACAGGGGGATGGCTACACCTTC.

V usage is TRBV10-3 and J usage is TRBJ2-7, with 9 bases matching TRBD2. Germline values: CDR1 ENHRY, CDR2 SYGVKD. Trimming cost V 4 bases and J 1 base; bases outside gene matches: 2. CDR3 length equals 14 residues. CDR3 sequence: CAISGTSVSYEQYF. In DNA, the CDR3 is TGTGCCATCAGTGGGACTAGCGTTTCCTACGAGCAGTACTTC.

CDR3 coding DNA: TGTGCCAGTAGTATAGCGGGAGGGCAACAGACCCAGTACTTC. Translating gives CASSIAGGQQTQYF. The chain employs TRBV19 and TRBJ2-5, with 8 bases fitting TRBD2. After removal of 1 base from V and 6 bases from J, the junction contained 4 bases not matched to a gene. The germline V gene has CDR1 LNHDA and CDR2 SQIVND (reference sequence). The CDR3 sequence is 14 residues long.

The V call is TRBV27, the J call TRBJ2-7, with D perhaps matching TRBD1 (5 bases). The V gene's germline CDR1 is MNHEY and CDR2 SMNVEV (reference sequence). Trimming removed 4 bases from V and 3 bases from J, with 19 bases in between. This CDR3 is 16 amino acids long. CDR3 DNA: TGTGCCAGCAGTTCGAACCGGTGGGGCCAGAGCTACGAGCAGTACTTC. Protein sequence: CASSSNRWGQSYEQYF.